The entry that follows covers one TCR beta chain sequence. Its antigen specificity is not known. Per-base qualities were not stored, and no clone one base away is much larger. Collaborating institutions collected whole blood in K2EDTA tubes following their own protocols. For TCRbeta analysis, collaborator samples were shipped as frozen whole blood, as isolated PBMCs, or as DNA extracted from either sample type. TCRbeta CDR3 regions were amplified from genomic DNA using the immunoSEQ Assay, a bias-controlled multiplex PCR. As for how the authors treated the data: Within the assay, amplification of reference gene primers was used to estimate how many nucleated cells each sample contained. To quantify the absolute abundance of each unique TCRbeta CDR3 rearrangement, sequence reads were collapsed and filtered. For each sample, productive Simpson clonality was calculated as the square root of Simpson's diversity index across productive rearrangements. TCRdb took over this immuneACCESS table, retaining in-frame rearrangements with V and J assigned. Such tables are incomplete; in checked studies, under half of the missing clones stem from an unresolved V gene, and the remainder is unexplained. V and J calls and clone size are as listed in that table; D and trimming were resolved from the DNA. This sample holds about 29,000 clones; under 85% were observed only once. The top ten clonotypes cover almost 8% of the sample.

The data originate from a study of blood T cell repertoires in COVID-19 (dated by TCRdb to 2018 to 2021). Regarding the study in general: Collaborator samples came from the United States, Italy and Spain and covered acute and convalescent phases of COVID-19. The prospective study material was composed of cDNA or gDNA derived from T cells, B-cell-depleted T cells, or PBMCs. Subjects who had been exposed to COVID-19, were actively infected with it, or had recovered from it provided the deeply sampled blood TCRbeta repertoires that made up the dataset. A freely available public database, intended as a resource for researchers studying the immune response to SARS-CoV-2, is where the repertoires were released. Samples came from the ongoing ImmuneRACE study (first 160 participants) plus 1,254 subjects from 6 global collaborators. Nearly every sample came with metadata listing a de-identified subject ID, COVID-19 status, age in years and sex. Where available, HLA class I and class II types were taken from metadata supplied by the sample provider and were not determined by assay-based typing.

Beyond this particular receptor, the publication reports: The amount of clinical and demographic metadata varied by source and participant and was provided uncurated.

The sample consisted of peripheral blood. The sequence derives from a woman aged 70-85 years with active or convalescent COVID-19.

The CDR3 region has the sequence CASRVGETGTIYF. The DNA sequence reads TGTGCCAGTAGGGTTGGAGAGACGGGGACCATATATTTT. The rearranged segments are TRBV19 and TRBJ1-3; no D gene call is confident. The trim is 6 bases for V and 10 bases for J, with a gap of 16 bases between the germline ends. The germline V gene (reference sequence) provides CDR1 LNHDA and CDR2 SQIVND. Inclusive of the bounding cysteine and phenylalanine, the CDR3 is 13 residues long. The DNA shown is the 39-base CDR3, in frame from base 1.